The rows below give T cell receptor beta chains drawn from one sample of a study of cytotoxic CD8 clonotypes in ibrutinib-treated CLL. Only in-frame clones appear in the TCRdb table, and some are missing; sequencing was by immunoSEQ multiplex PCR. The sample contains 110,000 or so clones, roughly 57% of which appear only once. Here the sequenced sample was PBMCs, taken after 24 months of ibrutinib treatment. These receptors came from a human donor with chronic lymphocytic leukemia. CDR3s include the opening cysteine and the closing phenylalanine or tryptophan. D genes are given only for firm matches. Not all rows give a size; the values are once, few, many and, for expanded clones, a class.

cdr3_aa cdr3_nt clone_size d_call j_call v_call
CASSSGQGSHYYEQYF TGTGCCAGCAGTTCCGGGCAGGGATCCCATTACTACGAGCAGTACTTC - - TRBJ2-7 TRBV27
CASMRTGVSPLHF TGTGCCAGCATGAGGACAGGGGTGTCACCCCTCCACTTT - TRBD1 TRBJ1-6 TRBV28
CASSFEGITGELFF TGTGCCAGCAGCTTCGAGGGGATAACCGGGGAGCTGTTTTTT few - TRBJ2-2 TRBV7-3
CASSSMYEQYF TGTGCCAGCAGTTCAATGTACGAGCAGTACTTC - - TRBJ2-7 TRBV6-1
CASSRGEETQYF TGTGCCAGCAGTCGAGGGGAAGAGACCCAGTACTTC - - TRBJ2-5 TRBV27
CASSFQGPSEQFF TGTGCCAGCAGCTTCCAGGGCCCCAGTGAGCAGTTCTTC - - TRBJ2-1 TRBV5-6
CASSLGQRVYGYTF TGTGCCAGCAGTCTGGGCCAGAGGGTCTATGGCTACACCTTC - - TRBJ1-2 TRBV6-5
CASSHDQGLNTEAFF TGTGCCAGCAGCCATGATCAGGGGTTGAACACTGAAGCTTTCTTT - - TRBJ1-1 TRBV14
CASSTDRGIISGANVLTF TGCGCCAGCAGCACCGACAGGGGGATCATCTCTGGGGCCAACGTCCTGACTTTC few TRBD1 TRBJ2-6 TRBV5-1
CASSLPQGPQHF TGTGCCAGCAGCTTACCCCAGGGGCCCCAGCATTTT - - TRBJ1-5 TRBV5-6
CASSYQGAGAAFF TGTGCCAGCAGCTACCAGGGGGCAGGTGCAGCTTTCTTT - TRBD1 TRBJ1-1 TRBV11-1
CASSLGGGTGELFF TGCGCCAGCAGCTTGGGGGGAGGCACCGGGGAGCTGTTTTTT - - TRBJ2-2 TRBV5-1
CAWAGTSYGYTF TGTGCCTGGGCCGGGACAAGCTATGGCTACACCTTC - - TRBJ1-2 TRBV30
CAWSVPGTVFGELFF TGTGCCTGGAGTGTACCGGGGACCGTGTTCGGGGAGCTGTTTTTT - - TRBJ2-2 TRBV30
CASSLGQGSNEKLFF TGTGCCAGCAGTTTAGGACAGGGTAGTAATGAAAAACTGTTTTTT - TRBD1 TRBJ1-4 TRBV27
CASSAGQHTGELFF TGTGCCAGCAGTGCAGGACAGCACACCGGGGAGCTGTTTTTT few - TRBJ2-2 TRBV6-1
CASSLSLGSPLHF TGTGCCAGCAGTTTATCTCTGGGGTCACCCCTCCACTTT - - TRBJ1-6 TRBV27
CASSFIGDNEQFF TGCGCCAGCAGCTTTATAGGGGACAATGAGCAGTTCTTC - - TRBJ2-1 TRBV5-1
CASGSQISGGFETQYF TGTGCTAGTGGTTCACAAATTAGCGGGGGGTTTGAGACCCAGTACTTC - TRBD2 TRBJ2-5 TRBV12-5
CASSRLAGVLYNEQFF TGTGCCAGCAGCCGACTAGCGGGGGTCCTCTACAATGAGCAGTTCTTC - TRBD2 TRBJ2-1 TRBV14
CASSDEQGYSPLHF TGTGCCAGCAGTGACGAGCAGGGTTACTCACCCCTCCACTTT few - TRBJ1-6 TRBV2
CASSPGQGVPYEQYF TGCGCCAGCAGCCCGGGACAGGGGGTCCCCTACGAGCAGTACTTC - TRBD1 TRBJ2-7 TRBV5-1
CASRLAGFYNEQFF TGTGCCAGCAGACTAGCGGGGTTTTACAATGAGCAGTTCTTC - TRBD2 TRBJ2-1 TRBV6-1
CASRGHVTYEQYF TGTGCCAGCCGGGGACACGTAACCTACGAGCAGTACTTC - - TRBJ2-7 TRBV6-1
CASRVGQGTYEQYF TGTGCCAGCAGGGTCGGGCAGGGTACCTACGAGCAGTACTTC - - TRBJ2-7 TRBV6-1
CASSAARGYNEQFF TGTGCCAGCAGTGCGGCTAGAGGGTACAATGAGCAGTTCTTC many - TRBJ2-1 TRBV2
CASSEFDRDVQPQHF TGTGCCAGCAGCGAGTTCGACAGGGACGTCCAGCCCCAGCATTTT few TRBD1 TRBJ1-5 TRBV5-6
CASSTPKGVGHTEAFF TGTGCCAGCAGCACTCCCAAGGGGGTTGGGCACACTGAAGCTTTCTTT - - TRBJ1-1 TRBV9
CAWVGQGHYEQYF TGTGCCTGGGTGGGACAGGGGCACTACGAGCAGTACTTC - TRBD1 TRBJ2-7 TRBV30
CASSTGTAKAHGYTF TGTGCCAGCAGTACGGGGACAGCGAAGGCCCATGGCTACACCTTC - TRBD1 TRBJ1-2 TRBV6-5
CATSRGQGGIGYTF TGTGCCACCAGCAGAGGTCAGGGTGGGATCGGCTACACCTTC - - TRBJ1-2 TRBV15
CASSRRDYYNEQFF TGCGCCAGCAGCCGCCGGGACTACTACAATGAGCAGTTCTTC - TRBD2 TRBJ2-1 TRBV4-1
CASSQGIGGELFF TGCGCCAGCAGCCAAGGGATCGGCGGGGAGCTGTTTTTT - - TRBJ2-2 TRBV4-3
CSVSLKRPNTEAFF TGCAGCGTCTCTTTGAAAAGGCCGAACACTGAAGCTTTCTTT - - TRBJ1-1 TRBV29-1
CASSVGSPYGYGYTF TGTGCCAGCAGCGTAGGCAGCCCTTATGGCTATGGCTACACCTTC few - TRBJ1-2 TRBV9
CASSFSEGVPSTDTQYF TGTGCCAGCAGCTTTTCTGAGGGGGTCCCTAGCACAGATACGCAGTATTTT - - TRBJ2-3 TRBV11-2
CASRLDRRESGGYF TGTGCAAGTCGCTTAGACCGGAGGGAAAGTGGGGGGTACTTC - - TRBJ2-7 TRBV12-2
CASSLEQCYYGYTF TGTGCCAGCAGCTTAGAGCAGTGCTACTATGGCTACACCTTC - - TRBJ1-2 TRBV11-3
CASSTNRDRGYEQYF TGTGCCAGTAGCACCAACCGGGACAGGGGCTACGAGCAGTACTTC - TRBD1 TRBJ2-7 TRBV19
CASRPGQGGGYTF TGTGCCAGCAGACCGGGACAGGGCGGTGGCTACACCTTC few TRBD1 TRBJ1-2 TRBV27
CSAPGTSPVQETQYF TGCAGCGCCCCCGGGACTAGCCCCGTACAAGAGACCCAGTACTTC - TRBD2 TRBJ2-5 TRBV29-1
CSVEDRSTPERLLNQPQHF TGCAGCGTTGAAGACCGATCGACTCCGGAGCGACTACTGAATCAGCCCCAGCATTTT - - TRBJ1-5 TRBV29-1